These T cell receptor beta chains were read from a single sample in a study of blood T cell repertoires in COVID-19. Using immunoSEQ multiplex PCR, the repertoire was profiled, and TCRdb retains in-frame clones only, with some absent. The profile shows roughly 250,000 clones, around 87% of them singletons. The sequenced sample consisted of PBMCs or T cells enriched from blood (not recorded which). Receptors were obtained from a woman aged 40 to 55 with acute COVID-19. CDR3s include the opening cysteine and the closing phenylalanine or tryptophan. D genes are given only for firm matches. Rows give clone size only sometimes, using once, few, many, or a class for an expanded clone.

cdr3_nt: TGTGCCAGCAGCTTAGTGAGGGCTGGAAACACCATATATTTT
cdr3_aa: CASSLVRAGNTIYF
j_call: TRBJ1-3
clone_size: -
d_call: -
v_call: TRBV11-2

cdr3_nt: TGTGCCAGTAGTATCCCTAGCGGGAGTAGGCGGGGTGAGCAGTTCTTC
cdr3_aa: CASSIPSGSRRGEQFF
j_call: TRBJ2-1
clone_size: -
d_call: TRBD2
v_call: TRBV19

cdr3_nt: TGCGCCAGCAGCCTCGGGACAGGGACTTACAATGAGCAGTTCTTC
cdr3_aa: CASSLGTGTYNEQFF
j_call: TRBJ2-1
clone_size: once
d_call: TRBD1
v_call: TRBV5-1

cdr3_nt: TGTGCCAGTAGCCGGGACACGCAATACGAGCAGTACTTC
cdr3_aa: CASSRDTQYEQYF
j_call: TRBJ2-7
clone_size: -
d_call: -
v_call: TRBV19

cdr3_nt: TGTGCCAGCAGCAGGCAGGGGAACACTGAAGCTTTCTTT
cdr3_aa: CASSRQGNTEAFF
j_call: TRBJ1-1
clone_size: -
d_call: -
v_call: TRBV6-5

cdr3_nt: TGTGCCAGCCGCGCAGGGGTAGTTCCCTACGAGCAGTACTTC
cdr3_aa: CASRAGVVPYEQYF
j_call: TRBJ2-7
clone_size: -
d_call: -
v_call: TRBV2

cdr3_nt: TGTGCCAGCAGCCACCAGGTTTCCCAGCATTTT
cdr3_aa: CASSHQVSQHF
j_call: TRBJ1-5
clone_size: -
d_call: -
v_call: TRBV21-1

cdr3_nt: TGTGCCACCAAAGGACAGGGGGAAACCGGGGAGCTGTTTTTT
cdr3_aa: CATKGQGETGELFF
j_call: TRBJ2-2
clone_size: few
d_call: TRBD1
v_call: TRBV24-1

cdr3_nt: TGCGCCAGCAGCATCAGGCACGACAGTCTCGAGCAGTACTTC
cdr3_aa: CASSIRHDSLEQYF
j_call: TRBJ2-7
clone_size: -
d_call: -
v_call: TRBV4-1

cdr3_nt: TGTGCCAGCAGCCTGCGAGTCCTTAACTATGGCTACACCTTC
cdr3_aa: CASSLRVLNYGYTF
j_call: TRBJ1-2
clone_size: -
d_call: -
v_call: TRBV5-6

cdr3_nt: TGCGCCAGCAGCTGTGGGACAGGGATTAACAGAAGCAATCAGCCCCAGCATTTT
cdr3_aa: CASSCGTGINRSNQPQHF
j_call: TRBJ1-5
clone_size: once
d_call: TRBD1
v_call: TRBV5-1

cdr3_nt: TGTGCCAGCAGCTTCGGCAGGGGGCTTGGCTACACCTTC
cdr3_aa: CASSFGRGLGYTF
j_call: TRBJ1-2
clone_size: -
d_call: TRBD1
v_call: TRBV5-6

cdr3_nt: TGTGCCAGCAGTAACCCCCAGATCTACGAGCAGTACTTC
cdr3_aa: CASSNPQIYEQYF
j_call: TRBJ2-7
clone_size: -
d_call: -
v_call: TRBV6-5

cdr3_nt: TGTGCCAGCAGCCAAGATCTTAGCGGGGGCTCCTACAATGAGCAGTTCTTC
cdr3_aa: CASSQDLSGGSYNEQFF
j_call: TRBJ2-1
clone_size: -
d_call: TRBD2
v_call: TRBV3-1/TRBV3-2

cdr3_nt: TGTGCCAGCAGCCAAACAACGACTAGCGGCACAGATACGCAGTATTTT
cdr3_aa: CASSQTTTSGTDTQYF
j_call: TRBJ2-3
clone_size: -
d_call: TRBD2
v_call: TRBV4-2

cdr3_nt: TGCGCCAGCAGCCAACGGGACTTCCACTACGAGCAGTACTTC
cdr3_aa: CASSQRDFHYEQYF
j_call: TRBJ2-7
clone_size: -
d_call: -
v_call: TRBV4-1

cdr3_nt: TGTGCCAGCTCCGACAGGTTTAATGAAAAACTGTTTTTT
cdr3_aa: CASSDRFNEKLFF
j_call: TRBJ1-4
clone_size: -
d_call: -
v_call: TRBV2

cdr3_nt: TGCGCCAGCAGCTCGCGGGGGGCGGGGAATGAGCAGTTCTTC
cdr3_aa: CASSSRGAGNEQFF
j_call: TRBJ2-1
clone_size: -
d_call: TRBD2
v_call: TRBV5-1

cdr3_nt: TGTGCCAGCGAGTCAAGGGGGAACACCGGGGAGCTGTTTTTT
cdr3_aa: CASESRGNTGELFF
j_call: TRBJ2-2
clone_size: -
d_call: -
v_call: TRBV6-5

cdr3_nt: TGTGCCAGCAGCCCCCGACTAGCGGCACCCTACAATGAGCAGTTCTTC
cdr3_aa: CASSPRLAAPYNEQFF
j_call: TRBJ2-1
clone_size: -
d_call: TRBD2
v_call: TRBV9

cdr3_nt: TGCGCCAGCAGAAGGGACACAGGGCGCCGCAATCAGCCCCAGCATTTT
cdr3_aa: CASRRDTGRRNQPQHF
j_call: TRBJ1-5
clone_size: few
d_call: -
v_call: TRBV10-1

cdr3_nt: TGTGCCTGGAGACGGCCGGGCGGGGAGCTGTTTTTT
cdr3_aa: CAWRRPGGELFF
j_call: TRBJ2-2
clone_size: -
d_call: -
v_call: TRBV30

cdr3_nt: TGTGCCTCGGCAGGGCAGGAAAAACTGTTTTTT
cdr3_aa: CASAGQEKLFF
j_call: TRBJ1-4
clone_size: -
d_call: -
v_call: TRBV12-3/TRBV12-4